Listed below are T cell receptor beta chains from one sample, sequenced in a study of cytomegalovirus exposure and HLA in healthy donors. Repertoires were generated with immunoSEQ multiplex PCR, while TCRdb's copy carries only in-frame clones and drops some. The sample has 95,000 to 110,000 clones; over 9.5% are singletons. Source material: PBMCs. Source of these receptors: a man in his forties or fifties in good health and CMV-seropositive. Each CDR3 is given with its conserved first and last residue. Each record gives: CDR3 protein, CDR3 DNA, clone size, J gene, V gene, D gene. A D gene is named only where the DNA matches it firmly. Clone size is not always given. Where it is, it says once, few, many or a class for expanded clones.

CDR3: CASGPGGLTEAFF; DNA: TGTGCCAGCGGTCCAGGGGGTTTGACTGAAGCTTTCTTT; size: few; J: TRBJ1-1; V: TRBV27; D: TRBD1
CDR3: CASNPDGRDSYYGYTF; DNA: TGTGCCAGCAACCCAGACGGTCGGGACAGTTACTATGGCTACACCTTC; size: few; J: TRBJ1-2; V: TRBV11-2; D: TRBD1
CDR3: CASSRTTTVSETQYF; DNA: TGCGCCAGCAGCCGAACAACCACAGTGTCGGAGACCCAGTACTTC; size: few; J: TRBJ2-5; V: TRBV5-1; D: -
CDR3: CASSLEWGQGSKHNEQFF; DNA: TGTGCCAGCAGCTTAGAGTGGGGACAGGGATCGAAGCACAATGAGCAGTTCTTC; size: few; J: TRBJ2-1; V: TRBV7-6; D: TRBD1
CDR3: CASSEMGQGAYEQYF; DNA: TGTGCCAGCAGTGAAATGGGACAGGGTGCCTACGAGCAGTACTTC; size: few; J: TRBJ2-7; V: TRBV2; D: TRBD1
CDR3: CASSFEGFGYTF; DNA: TGTGCCAGCAGCTTTGAGGGCTTCGGCTACACCTTC; size: -; J: TRBJ1-2; V: TRBV11-2; D: -
CDR3: CASSLAKAGVTNTQYF; DNA: TGTGCCAGCAGCTTAGCGAAGGCGGGAGTTACGAATACGCAGTATTTT; size: -; J: TRBJ2-3; V: TRBV7-8; D: TRBD2
CDR3: CAISERSDNEQFF; DNA: TGTGCCATCAGTGAGCGTAGCGACAATGAGCAGTTCTTC; size: few; J: TRBJ2-1; V: TRBV10-3; D: -
CDR3: CASSLEPGTGREQYF; DNA: TGTGCCAGCAGCTTAGAACCCGGGACAGGGAGGGAGCAGTACTTC; size: -; J: TRBJ2-7; V: TRBV11-2; D: TRBD1
CDR3: CSVALYNQPQHF; DNA: TGCAGCGTTGCCCTTTACAATCAGCCCCAGCATTTT; size: -; J: TRBJ1-5; V: TRBV29-1; D: -
CDR3: CASSFTASSEQFF; DNA: TGTGCCAGCAGCTTCACCGCTAGCAGCGAGCAGTTCTTC; size: few; J: TRBJ2-1; V: TRBV11-2; D: -